The 32 T cell receptor beta chains reported below all come from one sample, sequenced in a study of blood T cell repertoires in COVID-19. Generated by immunoSEQ multiplex PCR, the TCRdb table keeps only in-frame clones and is missing some. The top ten clones hold 15% to 20% of a sample with roughly 180,000 clones, roughly 85% of them seen once. Source material: PBMCs or T cells enriched from blood (not recorded which). Receptor source: a man aged 55 to 70 who had recovered from COVID-19.

This chain uses TRBV28 with TRBJ1-1; perhaps TRBD1 as D (6 bases). Germline CDR1 and CDR2: MDHEN and SYDVKM. Trimming removed 8 bases at V and 3 bases at J, with 13 bases between. This CDR3 contains 13 residues. This CDR3 is CASFGGTDTEAFF. DNA of the CDR3: TGTGCCAGCTTTGGGGGCACGGACACTGAAGCTTTCTTT.

This chain connects TRBV6-5 to TRBJ2-2; 9 positions agree with TRBD1. V lost 10 bases, J lost 4 bases, and 10 bases stayed unmatched. This CDR3 is built from 15 residues. The germline CDR1 and CDR2 sequences are MNHEY and SVGAGI. The CDR3 loop is CATSLRQGGTGELFF. As DNA, the CDR3 is TGTGCCACATCCCTAAGACAGGGGGGCACCGGGGAGCTGTTTTTT.

V is TRBV6-5 and J is TRBJ1-1; weak D call: TRBD1 (6 bases). Trimming removed 8 bases at V and 4 bases at J, with 8 bases between. This CDR3 has 11 residues. CDR1 and CDR2 (germline): MNHEY, SVGAGI. The CDR3 sequence is CASQGLTEAFF. CDR3 coding DNA: TGTGCCAGCCAGGGGCTCACTGAAGCTTTCTTT.

CDR3 sequence: CASSLVRQLNTGELFF. The DNA for the CDR3 is TGTGCCAGCAGCTTAGTTCGACAATTGAACACCGGGGAGCTGTTTTTT. The chain joins TRBV7-9 to TRBJ2-2; D unresolved. Germline V gives CDR1 SEHNR, CDR2 FQNEAQ (reference sequence). V lost 1 base and J 1 base, leaving 10 bases between the germline ends. There are 16 residues in the CDR3. The full variable domain, its missing parts supplied by reference TRBV7-9 and TRBJ2-2, is DTGVSQNPRHKITKRGQNVTFRCDPISEHNRLYWYRQTLGQGPEFLTYFQNEAQLEKSRLLSDRFSAERPKGSFSTLEIQRTEQGDSAMYLCASSLVRQLNTGELFFGEGSRLTVL.

The DNA of the CDR3 is TGCGCCAGCAGCTTTAATAGCGGGAGTTTGGGTGAGCAGTTCTTC. Its protein product is CASSFNSGSLGEQFF. V is TRBV5-1 and J is TRBJ2-1, with TRBD2 matching over 9 bases. CDR1 and CDR2 (germline): SGHRS, YFSETQ. The CDR3 is made up of 15 amino acids. The V gene end was trimmed by 2 bases and the J gene end by 9 bases; junction bases not matched to a gene: 9.

V is TRBV10-3 and J is TRBJ1-5, with 10 bases aligning to TRBD1. The germline V gene encodes CDR1 ENHRY and CDR2 SYGVKD. There are 16 residues in the CDR3. The ends lost 6 bases at V and 2 bases at J; junction bases unmatched: 7. The CDR3 reads CAIRSGTGDGNQPQHF. CDR3 DNA: TGTGCCATCAGATCCGGGACAGGGGATGGCAATCAGCCCCAGCATTTT.

The CDR3 DNA reads as TGTGCCAGCGGGGAGGAGATAAACGGGGAGCTGTTTTTT. This sequence encodes CASGEEINGELFF. The rearrangement uses TRBV7-3 and TRBJ2-2, with a possible D match to TRBD2 (6 bases). CDR1 is SGHTA, CDR2 FQGTGA, per germline. The CDR3 totals 13 residues. Trimming took 8 bases from V and 7 from J, leaving 14 bases between them.

J is TRBJ2-7 and V is TRBV5-4; 10 positions match TRBD1. The germline V gene encodes CDR1 SGHNT and CDR2 YYREEE (reference sequence). V lost 0 bases to trimming and J lost 1 base; unmatched junction nucleotides: 4. This CDR3 has 16 residues. CDR3 loop: CASSLGGTGASYEQYF. The CDR3 nucleotides are TGTGCCAGCAGCTTGGGAGGGACAGGGGCTTCCTACGAGCAGTACTTC.

The chain couples TRBV7-3 to TRBJ2-5; D ambiguous. V lost 6 bases to trimming and J lost 4 bases, with 12 bases between them. Germline loops: CDR1 SGHTA, CDR2 FQGTGA. This CDR3 region has 13 residues. The CDR3 spells CASSFLPGETQYF. The CDR3 DNA sequence: TGTGCCAGCAGTTTTCTCCCCGGAGAGACCCAGTACTTC.

The chain combines TRBV27 with TRBJ2-7; 7 positions match TRBD1. Trimming took 2 bases from V and 4 from J; bases not matched to a gene: 5. This CDR3 comprises 14 residues. Per germline, CDR1 MNHEY and CDR2 SMNVEV (reference sequence). In nucleotides, the CDR3 is TGTGCCAGCAGTTTAGGGGCAGGGGGTTACGAGCAGTACTTC. Translated: CASSLGAGGYEQYF.

The chain joins TRBV6-5 to TRBJ2-1; 8 bases match TRBD1. The CDR3 runs to 15 residues. CDR1 and CDR2 (germline): MNHEY, SVGAGI. V lost 5 bases to trimming and J lost 6 bases; unmatched junction nucleotides: 9. CDR3 amino acids: CASSPTGTGGNEQFF. The CDR3 region has the DNA TGTGCCAGCAGTCCAACGGGCACAGGGGGCAATGAGCAGTTCTTC.

This chain connects TRBV28 to TRBJ1-2, with TRBD1 matching over 7 bases. J lost 2 bases, V lost 3 bases, and 6 bases had no gene match. The CDR3 is 15 residues long. CDR1 MDHEN and CDR2 SYDVKM come from the germline V gene. DNA for the CDR3: TGTGCCAGCAGTTTTCCGAGAGGGGGCAACTATGGCTACACCTTC. It yields the protein CASSFPRGGNYGYTF.

A few counts support this clone. The genes are TRBV9 and TRBJ1-4; D remains unclear. The V gene lost 0 bases and the J gene lost 0 bases, with 9 bases spanning the gap. This CDR3 has 16 amino acids. CDR1 is SGDLS and CDR2 is YYNGEE in the germline V gene. The CDR3 is CASSVGGLATNEKLFF. The CDR3 DNA follows: TGTGCCAGCAGCGTAGGAGGTCTGGCAACTAATGAAAAACTGTTTTTT.

The chain combines TRBV11-1 with TRBJ1-3; D may be TRBD1 (5 bases). Trimming took off 8 bases at V and 0 bases at J, with 8 bases between the two ends. Germline CDR1 and CDR2: SGHAT and FQDESV (reference sequence). There are 13 residues in the CDR3. Here the CDR3 reads CASGDSSGNTIYF. CDR3 DNA: TGTGCCAGCGGCGACAGCTCTGGAAACACCATATATTTT.

As DNA, the CDR3 is TGTGCCAGCAGTCGACAGGGGGGATACAATGAGCAGTTCTTC. This gives the protein CASSRQGGYNEQFF. V is TRBV28 and J is TRBJ2-1; 9 nucleotides agree with TRBD1. After removal of 5 bases from V and 4 bases from J, the junction contained 3 bases not matched to a gene. Germline loops: CDR1 MDHEN, CDR2 SYDVKM. The CDR3 is 14 amino acids.

A single count supports this clone. The J gene is TRBJ1-2, the V gene TRBV5-8; 9 nucleotides agree with TRBD1. J lost 2 bases, V lost 4 bases, and 6 bases had no gene match. The CDR3 has 15 residues. Germline V gene sequence: CDR1 SGHTS, CDR2 YDEGEE. The CDR3 sequence is CASSAGDRANYGYTF. DNA for the CDR3: TGTGCCAGCAGCGCCGGGGACAGGGCCAACTATGGCTACACCTTC.

This chain connects TRBV5-1 to TRBJ1-1; D is unclear. The CDR3 is 14 amino acids. With 2 bases removed from V and 1 base from J, the gap between germline ends came to 9 bases. From germline, CDR1 is SGHRS and CDR2 YFSETQ. The CDR3 reads CASSLNTANTEAFF. The DNA for the CDR3 is TGCGCCAGCAGCTTAAACACAGCGAACACTGAAGCTTTCTTT.

The DNA for the CDR3 is TGTGCCAGCAGTTCCAGGGGGAGTCAGCCCCAGCATTTT. Its translation: CASSSRGSQPQHF. V usage is TRBV27 and J usage is TRBJ1-5, with TRBD1 matching over 7 bases. The CDR3 length is 13 residues. The germline CDR1 and CDR2 sequences are MNHEY and SMNVEV (reference sequence). After removal of 4 bases from V and 6 bases from J, the junction contained 3 bases not matched to a gene.

The V gene is TRBV7-2, the J gene TRBJ2-1; tentative D call: TRBD2 (6 bases). Germline values: CDR1 SGHTA, CDR2 FQGNSA. CDR3 length equals 15 residues. V was trimmed by 5 bases and J by 3 bases, leaving 14 bases between them. CDR3 region: CASSRRDSNYNEQFF. The CDR3 nucleotides are TGTGCCAGCAGCCGCCGGGACTCGAACTACAATGAGCAGTTCTTC.

V usage is TRBV28 and J usage is TRBJ2-7; D is uncertain. V lost 4 bases, J lost 0 bases, and 10 bases lay in between. Germline CDR1 reads MDHEN; CDR2 reads SYDVKM. The CDR3 totals 14 residues. CDR3 protein: CASSYRSSSYEQYF. CDR3 DNA sequence: TGTGCCAGCAGTTATAGATCGAGCTCCTACGAGCAGTACTTC.

The chain carries TRBV27 and TRBJ1-6; 7 positions agree with TRBD1. The CDR3 length is 15 residues. Germline assignment: CDR1 MNHEY and CDR2 SMNVEV (reference sequence). V trimming: 2 bases; J trimming: 9 bases; junction bases outside the gene matches: 7. DNA for the CDR3: TGTGCCAGCAGTTTAAACCGACAGGGCGGTTCACCCCTCCACTTT. Translation: CASSLNRQGGSPLHF.

The chain links TRBV7-3 to TRBJ1-6, with TRBD1 matching over 10 bases. After removal of 5 bases from V and 10 bases from J, the junction contained 8 bases not matched to a gene. This CDR3 spans 15 amino acids. From germline, CDR1 is SGHTA and CDR2 FQGTGA. CDR3 amino acids: CASSPTGTGESPLHF. The DNA for the CDR3 is TGTGCCAGCAGCCCAACCGGGACAGGGGAATCACCCCTCCACTTT.

The V call is TRBV5-4, the J call TRBJ2-7, with 8 bases identical to TRBD2. The length of the CDR3 is 14 residues. Losses at the gene ends were 7 bases for V and 7 bases for J; bases not matched to a gene: 13. Per the germline V gene, CDR1 is SGHNT and CDR2 is YYREEE (reference sequence). The CDR3 sequence: CASPPREGSREQYF. The CDR3 DNA reads TGTGCCAGCCCTCCCCGGGAGGGCTCCCGGGAGCAGTACTTC.

The CDR3 loop is CASSLSFGLSNQPQHF. CDR3 nucleotide sequence: TGTGCCAGCAGCTTAAGTTTTGGCCTTAGCAATCAGCCCCAGCATTTT. The rearrangement uses TRBV7-9 and TRBJ1-5; D is unresolved. V gave up 2 bases and J gave up 0 bases, with 11 bases separating them. The CDR3 runs 16 residues. The germline V gene has CDR1 SEHNR and CDR2 FQNEAQ (reference sequence).

The chain recombines TRBV3-1 (or the pseudogene TRBV3-2) with TRBJ2-2, with 12 nucleotides matching TRBD2. The length of the CDR3 is 16 residues. V gave up 5 bases and J gave up 5 bases; unmatched junction bases: 6. Germline values: CDR1 LGHDT, CDR2 YNNKEL (reference sequence). DNA of the CDR3: TGTGCCAGCAGCTTGACTAGCGGGGGAGGGACCGGGGAGCTGTTTTTT. It is translated as CASSLTSGGGTGELFF.

The V gene is TRBV27, the J gene TRBJ1-6; TRBD1 matches at 7 bases. The V gene's germline CDR1 is MNHEY and CDR2 SMNVEV (reference sequence). The CDR3 covers 16 residues. V lost 5 bases, J lost 7 bases, and 11 bases stayed unmatched. CDR3 amino acids: CASSRTLGQRNSPLHF. The DNA of the CDR3 is TGTGCCAGCAGTCGGACACTGGGACAGCGAAATTCACCCCTCCACTTT.

The chain recombines TRBV19 with TRBJ1-6; 7 bases match TRBD1. This CDR3 is 15 amino acids long. Germline CDR1 is LNHDA and CDR2 is SQIVND (reference sequence). V lost 5 bases to trimming and J lost 7 bases; unmatched junction nucleotides: 8. Written as DNA, the CDR3 is TGTGCCAGTAGTCCCGCCCGGGGACAGAATTCACCCCTCCACTTT. Amino acids: CASSPARGQNSPLHF.

Regarding this clone: The sample holds other DNA sequences that translate to the same CDR3. The rearrangement joins TRBV12-3 or TRBV12-4 to TRBJ1-1, with a tentative D call TRBD1 (6 bases). The CDR3 runs to 13 residues. The V gene lost 3 bases and the J gene lost 1 base, with 6 bases spanning the gap. The CDR3 loop reads CASSLTGNTEAFF. The DNA of the CDR3 is TGTGCCAGCAGTTTGACAGGGAACACTGAAGCTTTCTTT.

This clone was picked up many times. The CDR3 loop reads CASSYARPSSGNTIYF. The DNA of the CDR3 is TGTGCCAGCAGTTACGCACGGCCTAGCTCTGGAAACACCATATATTTT. V and J are TRBV6-5 and TRBJ1-3; D not resolved. The CDR3 is 16 amino acids. V lost 2 bases and J 0 bases, leaving 11 bases between the germline ends. Looked up from germline, CDR1 is MNHEY and CDR2 is SVGAGI.

The chain uses TRBV14 and TRBJ2-7, with D maybe TRBD1 (6 bases). V gave up 4 bases and J gave up 3 bases, with 13 bases separating them. This CDR3 has 14 amino acids. Germline-derived CDR1 and CDR2 are SGHDN and FVKESK. CDR3 protein: CASSPPGQLYEQYF. The CDR3 nucleotides read TGTGCCAGCAGCCCTCCGGGACAACTCTACGAGCAGTACTTC.

DNA of the CDR3: TGTGCCAGCAGTGCCCGACAGGGTAATCAGCCCCAGCATTTT. This codes for CASSARQGNQPQHF. The chain combines TRBV6-4 with TRBJ1-5; 7 bases align to TRBD1. The CDR3 is made up of 14 amino acids. Germline values: CDR1 MRHNA, CDR2 SNTAGT. V shed 4 bases and J 4 bases; nucleotides not matched to a gene: 4.

The chain combines TRBV11-1 with TRBJ1-1; 8 bases match TRBD1. The ends lost 5 bases at V and 0 bases at J; junction bases unmatched: 5. This CDR3 has 15 amino acids. The germline V gene encodes CDR1 SGHAT and CDR2 FQDESV (reference sequence). This CDR3 reads CASSPRDRMNTEAFF. The DNA for the CDR3 is TGTGCCAGCAGCCCCCGGGACAGGATGAACACTGAAGCTTTCTTT.